In this sample, the clone carrying this TCR beta chain turned up many times. No antigen is known for it. These data originate in a study of Graves' ophthalmopathy and Graves' hyperthyroidism. Germline V gene data show CDR1 as GTSNPN and CDR2 as SVGIG (reference sequence). The CDR3 is 13 amino acids. Trimming stripped 0 bases from V and 1 base from J, with 6 bases between. Study-wide results and limits: With a specificity of just under 75% and a sensitivity of 70% to 71%, the model predicted ophthalmopathy progression. Most thyroid clonotypes with frequency above 0.001 were detected in blood too.

Orbital computed tomography and thyroid ultrasound, along with TRAb, serum thyroxine and clinical symptoms, underpinned diagnosis. The starting material, approximately 9.7 ml of fresh peripheral blood, provided the PBMCs. Amplifying from RNA transcripts, the study obtained TCR beta CDR3 regions. An opening RT-PCR round employed HTBI primers and preceded a second-round multiplex PCR. TCRdb itself ran the multiplex PCR reads through MiXCR, one entry per CDR3 protein. Here the sample spans about 370,000 distinct CDR3 sequences, about a sixth being singletons. This receptor was taken from an adult woman with stable Graves' hyperthyroidism. What was sequenced was peripheral blood. The V gene is TRBV30, the J gene TRBJ1-1; D call uncertain. The CDR3 protein is CAWSVLGNTEAFF. The DNA for the CDR3 is TGTGCCTGGAGTGTACTTGGGAACACTGAAGCTTTCTTT.